The 8 T cell receptor beta chains reported below all come from one sample, sequenced in a study of cytomegalovirus exposure and HLA in healthy donors. This PCR relied on a set of 60 Vbeta primers and 13 Jbeta primers. Data came from immunoSEQ multiplex PCR; TCRdb stores just in-frame clones and leaves some out. The data contain about 160,000 clones, under 80% of them seen just once; the ten biggest clones take up roughly 2%. The specimen sequenced was PBMCs. The receptor set was obtained from a female donor in good health and CMV-seronegative.

The J gene is TRBJ1-1, the V gene TRBV7-3; TRBD1 might be the D (5 bases). V lost 2 bases and J lost 6, with 13 bases in between. The CDR3 has 14 residues. Germline V gene data show CDR1 as SGHTA and CDR2 as FQGTGA. CDR3 nucleotides: TGTGCCAGCAGCTTAGGGTTGGGGGGGGCTGAAGCTTTCTTT. It is translated as CASSLGLGGAEAFF.

This chain joins TRBV2 and TRBJ2-1; perhaps TRBD2 as D (6 bases). This CDR3 region has 14 residues. Trimming took 10 bases from V and 3 from J, leaving 16 bases between them. CDR1 SNHLY and CDR2 FYNNEI come from the germline V gene. The CDR3 nucleotides read TGTGCCACCAGGGACGGGAGAGGCTACAATGAGCAGTTCTTC. Protein: CATRDGRGYNEQFF.

The rearrangement uses TRBV5-1 and TRBJ1-1; 7 positions match TRBD1. The germline V gene encodes CDR1 SGHRS and CDR2 YFSETQ. CDR3 length: 18 amino acids. V lost 3 bases and J lost 1; bases outside the gene matches: 15. In DNA, the CDR3 is TGCGCCAGCAGCTACCTCAGACAGGGAATCTCATCGAACACTGAAGCTTTCTTT. Residues: CASSYLRQGISSNTEAFF.

This chain joins TRBV10-3 and TRBJ1-2; D gene ambiguous. The CDR3 loop spans 12 amino acids. Germline CDR1 and CDR2: ENHRY and SYGVKD. V was cut by 5 bases and J by 5 bases, with 9 bases left in between. The CDR3 loop is CAISSGGYGYTF. CDR3 DNA sequence: TGTGCCATCAGTTCCGGAGGGTATGGCTACACCTTC.

The chain is built from TRBV5-6 and TRBJ1-3, with 12 nucleotides matching TRBD1. The CDR3 extends over 17 amino acids. CDR1 SGHDT and CDR2 YYEEEE come from the germline V gene. The V segment lost 8 bases and the J segment 1 base; nucleotides outside the gene matches: 10. The CDR3 loop reads CARITGTGGASGNTIYF. In nucleotides, the CDR3 is TGTGCCAGGATTACCGGGACAGGGGGCGCGTCTGGAAACACCATATATTTT.

This clone was found a few times. The rearrangement joins TRBV7-3 to TRBJ2-5; 10 nucleotides agree with TRBD2. CDR1 SGHTA and CDR2 FQGTGA come from the germline V gene. The CDR3 has 18 residues. The junction had 9 bases not matched to a gene; V was cut back by 0 bases and J by 2 bases. CDR3 in amino acids: CASSLTKTPSGGQETQYF. The CDR3 DNA is TGTGCCAGCAGCTTAACGAAAACCCCTAGCGGGGGTCAAGAGACCCAGTACTTC.

This clone showed up just once. The genes are TRBV7-9 and TRBJ2-5, with TRBD2 matching over 7 bases. CDR3 length equals 12 residues. The V gene's germline CDR1 is SEHNR and CDR2 FQNEAQ (reference sequence). The V segment lost 1 base and the J segment 11 bases; nucleotides outside the gene matches: 4. DNA of the CDR3: TGTGCCAGCAGCTTAGGCCGGGGGGAGCAGTACTTC. As protein: CASSLGRGEQYF.

The chain employs TRBV30 and TRBJ2-2; D possibly corresponds to TRBD1 (5 bases). Trimming pared 3 bases from V and 4 bases from J, leaving 12 bases between. Germline CDR1 is GTSNPN and CDR2 is SVGIG (reference sequence). The CDR3 is 14 amino acids. This chain's CDR3 is CAWSRTFPTGELFF. The CDR3 DNA follows: TGTGCCTGGAGCCGGACATTTCCCACCGGGGAGCTGTTTTTT.